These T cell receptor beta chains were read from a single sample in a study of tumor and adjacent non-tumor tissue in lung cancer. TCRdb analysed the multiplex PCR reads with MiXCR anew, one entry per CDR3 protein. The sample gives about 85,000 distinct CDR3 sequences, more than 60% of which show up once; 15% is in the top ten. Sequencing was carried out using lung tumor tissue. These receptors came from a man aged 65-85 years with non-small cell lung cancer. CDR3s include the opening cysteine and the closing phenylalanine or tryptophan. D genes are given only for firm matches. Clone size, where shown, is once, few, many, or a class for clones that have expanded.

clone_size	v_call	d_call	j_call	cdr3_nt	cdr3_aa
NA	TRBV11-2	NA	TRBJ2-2	TGTGCCAGCAGTCTGCAGGGGACCTGGGAGCTGTTTTTT	CASSLQGTWELFF
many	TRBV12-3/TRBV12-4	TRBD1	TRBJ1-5	TGTGCCAGCAGTTCACAGGGGGCGGCGGTCAATCAGCCCCAGCATTTT	CASSSQGAAVNQPQHF
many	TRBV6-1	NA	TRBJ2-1	TGTGCCAGCACTCCCCAAAGGACCCCCGCGCCGAGGGATGAGCAGTTCTTC	CASTPQRTPAPRDEQFF
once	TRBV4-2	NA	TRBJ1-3	TGTGCCAGTTGCCAAGACCGTGGAACCACCATATATTTT	CASCQDRGTTIYF
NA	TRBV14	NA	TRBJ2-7	TGTGCCAGCAGCCTTCTCGCGTGGATGTGCTACGAGCAGTACTTC	CASSLLAWMCYEQYF
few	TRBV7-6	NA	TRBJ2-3	TGTGCCAGCGGAGAAGGATCAACTAGCACAGATACGCAGTATTTT	CASGEGSTSTDTQYF
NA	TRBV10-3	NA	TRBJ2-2	TGTGACATTAGCCCGTCGGACATCACCGGGGAGCTGTTTTTT	CDISPSDITGELFF
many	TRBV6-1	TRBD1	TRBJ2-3	TGTGCCAGCAGCCCGGAGGCAGGGGGAGCAGATACGCAGTATTTT	CASSPEAGGADTQYF
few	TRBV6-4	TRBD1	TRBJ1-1	TGTGCCACCCGCATAGACAGGACAGGCCCTGAAGCTTTCTTT	CATRIDRTGPEAFF
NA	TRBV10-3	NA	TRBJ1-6	TGTACCATCACTGGGAGGGATAATTCACACCTCCACTTT	CTITGRDNSHLHF
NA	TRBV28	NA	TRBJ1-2	TGTGCCAACACGCAACAGGATAACTATGGCTACACTTTC	CANTQQDNYGYTF
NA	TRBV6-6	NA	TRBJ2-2	TGTGCCAGCAGTTTTAGCCTGGAATCTCACACCGGGGAGCTGTTTTTT	CASSFSLESHTGELFF
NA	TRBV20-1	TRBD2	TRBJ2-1	TGCGGTGCTAGAGATCCACTAGCGGGAGCTTTTGAGCAGTTCTTC	CGARDPLAGAFEQFF
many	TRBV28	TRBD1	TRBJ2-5	TGTGCCAGCAGGCCCCGGACAGGGAAAGAGACCCAGTACTTC	CASRPRTGKETQYF
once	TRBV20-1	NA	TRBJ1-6	TGCAGTGCTAGAGATCCGACGAGCTCAGATTTCTATAATTCACCCCTCCACTTT	CSARDPTSSDFYNSPLHF
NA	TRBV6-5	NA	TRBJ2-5	TGTGCCAGCAGTTACTCGAGGGCATATCAAGAGAACCAGTACTTC	CASSYSRAYQENQYF
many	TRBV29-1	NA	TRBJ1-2	TGCAGCGTTGGAGCGGGCGGAGGCTACACCTTC	CSVGAGGGYTF
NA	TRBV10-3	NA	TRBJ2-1	TGTGTCATCAGTAGCCTTGGACAGCGCTCATACAATGAGCATTTCTTC	CVISSLGQRSYNEHFF
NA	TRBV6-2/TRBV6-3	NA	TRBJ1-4	TGTGCCAGCAGCTACTCGCGGGACCGCGGGGAAAAACTCTTTTTT	CASSYSRDRGEKLFF
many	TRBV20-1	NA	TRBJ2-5	TGCAGTGTTGTAGAAGAGACCCAGTACTTC	CSVVEETQYF
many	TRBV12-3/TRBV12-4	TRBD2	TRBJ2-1	TGTGCCAGCAGTTTACGAACTAGCGGAACTCAGTTCTTC	CASSLRTSGTQFF
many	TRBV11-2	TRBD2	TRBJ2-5	TGTGCCAGCAGCTTACTAGCGGGAGTAGGGCAAGAGACCCAGTACTTC	CASSLLAGVGQETQYF